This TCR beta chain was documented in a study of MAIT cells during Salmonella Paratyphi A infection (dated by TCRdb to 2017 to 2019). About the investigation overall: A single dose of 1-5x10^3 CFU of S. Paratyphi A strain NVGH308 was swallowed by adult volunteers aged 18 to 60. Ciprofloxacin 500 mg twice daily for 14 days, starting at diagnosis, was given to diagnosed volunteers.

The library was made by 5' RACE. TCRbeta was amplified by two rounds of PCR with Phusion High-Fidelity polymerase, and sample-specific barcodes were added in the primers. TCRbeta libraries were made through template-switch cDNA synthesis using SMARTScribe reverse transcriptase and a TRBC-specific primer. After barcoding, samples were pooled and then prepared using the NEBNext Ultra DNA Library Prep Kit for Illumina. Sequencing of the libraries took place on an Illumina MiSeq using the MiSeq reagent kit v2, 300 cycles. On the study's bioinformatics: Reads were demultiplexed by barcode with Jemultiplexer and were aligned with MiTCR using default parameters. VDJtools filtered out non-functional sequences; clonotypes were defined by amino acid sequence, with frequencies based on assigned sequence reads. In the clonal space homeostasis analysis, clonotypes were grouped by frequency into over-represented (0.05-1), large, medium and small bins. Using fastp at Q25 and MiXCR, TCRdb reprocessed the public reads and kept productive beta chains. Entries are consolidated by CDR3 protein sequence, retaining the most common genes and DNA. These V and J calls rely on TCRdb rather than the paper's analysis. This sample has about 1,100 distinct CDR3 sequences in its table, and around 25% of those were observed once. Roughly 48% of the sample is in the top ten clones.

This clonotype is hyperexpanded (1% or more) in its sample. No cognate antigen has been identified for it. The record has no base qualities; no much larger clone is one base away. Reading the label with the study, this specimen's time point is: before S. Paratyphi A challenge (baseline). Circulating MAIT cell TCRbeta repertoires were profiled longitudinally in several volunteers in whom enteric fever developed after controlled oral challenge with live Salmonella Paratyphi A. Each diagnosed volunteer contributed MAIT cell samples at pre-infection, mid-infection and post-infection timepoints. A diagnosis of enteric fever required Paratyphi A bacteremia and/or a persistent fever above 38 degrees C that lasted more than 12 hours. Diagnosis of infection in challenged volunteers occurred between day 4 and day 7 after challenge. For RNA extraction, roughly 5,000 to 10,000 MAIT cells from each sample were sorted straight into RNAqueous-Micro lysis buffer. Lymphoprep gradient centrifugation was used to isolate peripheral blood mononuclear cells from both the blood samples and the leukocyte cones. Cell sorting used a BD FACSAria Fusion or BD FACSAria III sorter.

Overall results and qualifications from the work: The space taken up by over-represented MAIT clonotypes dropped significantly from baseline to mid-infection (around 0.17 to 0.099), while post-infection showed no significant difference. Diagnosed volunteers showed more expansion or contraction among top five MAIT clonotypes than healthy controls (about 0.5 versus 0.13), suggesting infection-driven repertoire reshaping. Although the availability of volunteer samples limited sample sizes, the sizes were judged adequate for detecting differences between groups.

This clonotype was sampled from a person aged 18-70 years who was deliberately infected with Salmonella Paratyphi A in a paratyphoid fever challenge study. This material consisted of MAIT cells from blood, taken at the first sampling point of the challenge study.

The sequenced DNA is TGTGCCAGCCGATTTACAGGGAGAGAGACCCAGTACTTC. The translation is CASRFTGRETQYF. The chain is made from TRBV7-2 and TRBJ2-5; TRBD1 might be the D gene, on 6 matching bases. The CDR3 spans 13 residues, from the cysteine through the phenylalanine. The entry retains the CDR3 DNA only, 39 bases that are in frame from base 1. As encoded in the germline V gene, CDR1 is SGHTA while CDR2 is FQGNSA. Deletion took 8 bases off V and 4 bases off J, with a span of 14 bases between the germline ends.